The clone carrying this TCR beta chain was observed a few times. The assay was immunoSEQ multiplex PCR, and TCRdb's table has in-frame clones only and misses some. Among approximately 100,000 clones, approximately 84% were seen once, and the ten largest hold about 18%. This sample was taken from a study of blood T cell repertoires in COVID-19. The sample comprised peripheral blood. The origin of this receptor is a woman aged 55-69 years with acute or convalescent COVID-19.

The CDR3 protein is CASSPRQGATSTNTGELFF. CDR3 nucleotide sequence: TGTGCCAGCAGTCCAAGACAGGGCGCCACTTCCACGAACACCGGGGAGCTGTTTTTT. V usage is TRBV28 and J usage is TRBJ2-2; 7 nucleotides match TRBD1. The germline V gene has CDR1 MDHEN and CDR2 SYDVKM. The V and J ends lost 5 bases and 0 bases, in that order; junction bases with no gene match: 15. The CDR3 runs 19 residues.